This T cell receptor beta chain is from a study of chemoradiotherapy in HPV16-positive cancers. Study findings and constraints: The functional HPV-specific definition rests on just a couple of HPV16-positive patients. Candidate HPV-specific clones and E7-related TCR motifs grew in tumor during treatment.

Germline V lookup: CDR1 SGHTA, CDR2 FQGNSA. Trimming stripped 4 bases from V and 5 bases from J, with 11 bases between. There are 13 residues in the CDR3. Generated by immunoSEQ multiplex PCR, the TCRdb table keeps only in-frame clones and is missing some. The sample yields roughly 16,000 clones, 75% to 80% seen once. Samples were taken several times over chemoradiotherapy. Details on this clone: What it binds is unknown.

The chain couples TRBV7-2 to TRBJ1-2; possibly TRBD1 for D (6 bases). The sample was acquired from a patient who underwent chemoradiotherapy. This clonotype was obtained from a human donor with HPV-associated anogenital cancer. The CDR3 nucleotides are TGTGCCAGCAGCTCAGGGGTTTGGTATGGCTACACCTTC. It translates to CASSSGVWYGYTF.